This T cell receptor (beta chain) came from a study of blood T cell repertoires in COVID-19. Study at large: PBMCs, B-cell-depleted T cells, or T cells were the source of the cDNA or gDNA that made up the material.

The V gene's germline CDR1 is KGHDR and CDR2 SFDVKD. The CDR3 runs to 16 residues. V lost 6 bases, J lost 0 bases, and 5 bases stayed unmatched. The assay was immunoSEQ multiplex PCR, and TCRdb's table has in-frame clones only and misses some. Among 90,000 to 150,000 clones listed, 85% to 90% were seen once. The TCR was taken from a man older than 75 with acute or convalescent COVID-19. This chain joins TRBV24-1 and TRBJ2-3; 10 nucleotides line up with TRBD2. The sample was peripheral blood. This CDR3 reads CATSMSSGRSTDTQYF. CDR3 nucleotide sequence: TGTGCCACCAGTATGAGTAGCGGGAGGAGCACAGATACGCAGTATTTT.